The clone carrying this T cell receptor beta chain was observed many times. Its cognate antigen is unknown. The source of the sample is a study of CD8 T cells in ankylosing spondylitis. Study results and caveats: In the blood and synovial fluid of reactive arthritis, some motif variants had been previously reported. It was reported that disease-linked clones were significantly enriched in matched ankylosing spondylitis synovial fluid. Blood of patients with ankylosing spondylitis appeared to be characterized by a TCR beta motif of about eight highly homologous variants. The authors found the disease-linked clones to be CD8+ and relatively rare in peripheral blood.

Germline CDR1 is SGHRS and CDR2 is YFSETQ. Between the trimmed V and J ends, which lost 6 bases and 0 bases, there was a span of 11 bases. The CDR3 has 14 amino acids. TCRdb re-derived calls from the 5' RACE reads in MiXCR, one entry per CDR3 protein. The sample records 450,000 to 550,000 distinct CDR3 sequences, about 5% being singletons. The origin of this receptor is a male donor with ankylosing spondylitis. Sequenced material: blood, either unsorted or a sorted T cell fraction (not recorded which). The chain joins TRBV5-1 to TRBJ2-3, with D perhaps matching TRBD2 (6 bases). The CDR3 DNA sequence: TGCGCCAGCACTAGCGATGCTAGCACAGATACGCAGTATTTT. It translates to CASTSDASTDTQYF.